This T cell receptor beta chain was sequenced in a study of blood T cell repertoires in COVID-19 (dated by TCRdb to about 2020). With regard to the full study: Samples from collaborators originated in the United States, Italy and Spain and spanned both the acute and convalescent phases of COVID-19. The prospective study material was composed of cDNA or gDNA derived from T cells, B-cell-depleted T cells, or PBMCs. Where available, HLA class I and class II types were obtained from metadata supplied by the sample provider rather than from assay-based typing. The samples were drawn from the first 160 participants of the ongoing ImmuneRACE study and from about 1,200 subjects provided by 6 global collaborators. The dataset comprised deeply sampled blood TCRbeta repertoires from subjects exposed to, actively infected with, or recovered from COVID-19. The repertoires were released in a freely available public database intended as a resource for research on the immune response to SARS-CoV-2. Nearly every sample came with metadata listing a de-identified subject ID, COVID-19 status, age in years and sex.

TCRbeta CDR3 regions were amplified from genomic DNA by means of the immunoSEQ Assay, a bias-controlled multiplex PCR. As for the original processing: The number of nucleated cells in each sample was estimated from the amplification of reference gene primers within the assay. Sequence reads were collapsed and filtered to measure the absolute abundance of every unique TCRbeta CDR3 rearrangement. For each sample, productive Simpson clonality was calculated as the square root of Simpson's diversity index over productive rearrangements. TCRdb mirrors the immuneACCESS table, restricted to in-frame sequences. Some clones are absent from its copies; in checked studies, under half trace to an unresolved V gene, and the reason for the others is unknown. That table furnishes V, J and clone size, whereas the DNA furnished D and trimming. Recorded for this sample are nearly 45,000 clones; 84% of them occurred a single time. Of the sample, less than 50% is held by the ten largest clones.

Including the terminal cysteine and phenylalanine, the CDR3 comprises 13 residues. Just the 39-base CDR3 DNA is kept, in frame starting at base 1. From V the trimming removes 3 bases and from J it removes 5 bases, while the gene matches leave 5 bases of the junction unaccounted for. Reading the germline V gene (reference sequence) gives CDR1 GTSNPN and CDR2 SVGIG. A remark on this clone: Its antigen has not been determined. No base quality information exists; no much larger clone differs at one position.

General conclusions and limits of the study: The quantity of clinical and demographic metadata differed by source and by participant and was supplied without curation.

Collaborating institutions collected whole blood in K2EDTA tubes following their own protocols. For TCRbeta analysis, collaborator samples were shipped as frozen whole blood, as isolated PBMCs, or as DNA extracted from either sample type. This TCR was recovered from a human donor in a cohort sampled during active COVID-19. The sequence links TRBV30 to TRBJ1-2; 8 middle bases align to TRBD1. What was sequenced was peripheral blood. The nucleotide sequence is TGTGCCTGGAGCACCGGGACAGGATATGGCTACACCTTC. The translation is CAWSTGTGYGYTF.